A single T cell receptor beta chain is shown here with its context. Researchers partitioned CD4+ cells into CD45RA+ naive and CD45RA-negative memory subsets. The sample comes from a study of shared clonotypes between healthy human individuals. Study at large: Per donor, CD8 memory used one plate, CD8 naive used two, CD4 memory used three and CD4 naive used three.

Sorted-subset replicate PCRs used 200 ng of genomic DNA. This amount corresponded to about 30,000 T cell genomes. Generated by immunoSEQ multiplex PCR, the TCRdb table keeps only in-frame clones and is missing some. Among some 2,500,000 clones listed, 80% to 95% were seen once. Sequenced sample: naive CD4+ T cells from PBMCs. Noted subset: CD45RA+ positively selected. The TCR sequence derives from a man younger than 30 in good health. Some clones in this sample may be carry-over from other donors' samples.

The DNA for the CDR3 is TGCGCCAGCAGCCAAGACCCGGCGGGAGATGAGACCCAGTACTTC. As protein: CASSQDPAGDETQYF. V and J are TRBV4-3 and TRBJ2-5; 7 nucleotides align to TRBD2. The trim removed 0 bases at V and 5 bases at J, leaving 6 bases unmatched. CDR1 and CDR2 from the germline V gene are LGHNA and YSLEER. The length of the CDR3 is 15 residues.